The 18 T cell receptor beta chains given below trace back to one sample, sequenced in a study of CD8 T cells in Susac syndrome. A quantity of about 0.5 to 1 ug RNA underwent reverse transcription using random hexamers. TCRdb reanalysed the immunoSEQ multiplex PCR reads using MiXCR and keeps one entry per CDR3 protein. The sample yields around 77,000 distinct CDR3 sequences, roughly 95% seen once. The specimen was CD4+ T cells from PBMCs. The receptor set was obtained from a human donor with multiple sclerosis.

The V call is TRBV12-3 or TRBV12-4, the J call TRBJ2-1, with D perhaps matching TRBD1 (6 bases). V was pared by 3 bases and J by 4 bases, with 10 bases between. The CDR3 consists of 14 residues. This CDR3 reads CASSFRTEYNEQFF. The CDR3 DNA reads TGTGCCAGCAGTTTCCGGACAGAATACAATGAGCAGTTCTTC.

The chain combines TRBV2 with TRBJ2-7; TRBD1 matches 8 bases. Looked up from germline, CDR1 is SNHLY and CDR2 is FYNNEI. This CDR3 has 14 amino acids. Trimming at V came to 6 bases and at J to 2 bases, leaving 6 bases not matched to a gene. CDR3 amino acids: CASSRDRRAYEQYF. As DNA, the CDR3 is TGTGCCAGCAGCCGGGACAGGCGTGCCTACGAGCAGTACTTC.

This chain joins TRBV7-2 and TRBJ2-5, with 7 bases lining up with TRBD2. There are 15 residues in the CDR3. V was clipped by 5 bases and J by 1 base; unmatched bases: 7. The germline CDR1 and CDR2 sequences are SGHTA and FQGNSA. The CDR3 spells CASSLSSGAQETQYF. In DNA, the CDR3 is TGTGCCAGCAGCCTCTCGAGCGGGGCCCAAGAGACCCAGTACTTC.

The gene calls are TRBV30 and TRBJ2-3; perhaps D is TRBD1 or TRBD2 (5 bases each). This CDR3 region has 15 residues. V shed 1 base and J shed 2 bases, with 13 bases lying between them. Per the germline V gene, CDR1 is GTSNPN and CDR2 is SVGIG (reference sequence). The CDR3 loop is CAWSDFGASTDTQYF. The CDR3, as DNA: TGTGCCTGGAGTGACTTCGGGGCCTCCACAGATACGCAGTATTTT. Combining the CDR3 with reference TRBV30 and TRBJ2-3 gives the whole variable domain SQTIHQWPATLVQPVGSPLSLECTVEGTSNPNLYWYRQAAGRGLQLLFYSVGIGQISSEVPQNLSASRPQDRQFILSSKKLLLSDSGFYLCAWSDFGASTDTQYFGPGTRLTVL.

The rearrangement uses TRBV12-3 or TRBV12-4 and TRBJ1-1; no clear D. V shed 5 bases and J shed 11 bases, with 15 bases lying between them. This CDR3 is built from 12 residues. This CDR3 reads CASSPNGNRAFF. CDR3 in DNA: TGTGCCAGCAGTCCCAATGGGAATCGCGCTTTCTTT.

This clonotype showed up just once. The rearrangement joins TRBV18 to TRBJ1-2; the match to TRBD1 covers 7 bases. The junction had 2 bases not matched to a gene; V was cut back by 0 bases and J by 4 bases. This CDR3 region has 14 residues. Germline V gene lookup returns CDR1 KGHSH and CDR2 LQKENI. CDR3 in amino acids: CASSPPGQSYGYTF. The CDR3, as DNA: TGTGCCAGCTCACCACCGGGACAGAGCTATGGCTACACCTTC.

The chain recombines TRBV6-6 with TRBJ2-5; 7 bases map to TRBD1. Germline values: CDR1 MNHNY, CDR2 SVGAGI (reference sequence). The CDR3 extends over 13 amino acids. The V segment lost 6 bases and the J segment 2 bases; nucleotides outside the gene matches: 3. CDR3: CASRGTAQETQYF. The CDR3 region has the DNA TGTGCCAGCAGAGGGACAGCGCAAGAGACCCAGTACTTC.

The chain combines TRBV6-5 with TRBJ1-2, with D possibly being TRBD1 (5 bases). The ends were cut back, 6 bases at V and 6 bases at J, with 17 bases in the middle. The CDR3 extends over 14 amino acids. CDR1 is MNHEY and CDR2 is SVGAGI in the germline V gene. Here the CDR3 DNA reads TGTGCCAGCAGCTATAACCGTCGGGGGGATGGCTACACCTTC. Encoded protein: CASSYNRRGDGYTF.

The chain uses TRBV11-3 and TRBJ2-3; tentatively, D is TRBD1 (6 bases). CDR3 length: 15 residues. Germline values: CDR1 SGHNT, CDR2 YENEEA. V lost 3 bases, J lost 2 bases, and 12 bases lay in between. In nucleotides, the CDR3 is TGTGCCAGCAGCTTTCAGGGGAGACACACAGATACGCAGTATTTT. Translation: CASSFQGRHTDTQYF. The full variable domain, its missing parts supplied by reference TRBV11-3 and TRBJ2-3, is EAGVVQSPRYKIIEKKQPVAFWCNPISGHNTLYWYLQNLGQGPELLIRYENEEAVDDSQLPKDRFSAERLKGVDSTLKIQPAELGDSAVYLCASSFQGRHTDTQYFGPGTRLTVL.

The chain joins TRBV5-8 to TRBJ2-3, with 11 positions matching TRBD2. V was clipped by 3 bases and J by 1 base; unmatched bases: 4. CDR3 length: 16 amino acids. Germline lookup yields CDR1 SGHTS and CDR2 YDEGEE. CDR3 protein: CASSSLAGGRTDTQYF. CDR3 in DNA: TGTGCCAGCAGCTCCCTAGCGGGGGGACGCACAGATACGCAGTATTTT.

J is TRBJ2-7 and V is TRBV7-2, with 9 bases aligning to TRBD2. The CDR3 has 16 residues. Trimming removed 1 base from V and 1 base from J; junction bases left unmatched: 5. Germline values: CDR1 SGHTA, CDR2 FQGNSA. CDR3 in amino acids: CASSLVEAGGSYEQYF. CDR3 DNA: TGTGCCAGCAGCTTAGTCGAAGCGGGGGGATCCTACGAGCAGTACTTC.

This chain connects TRBV5-1 to TRBJ1-5; no definite D call. The CDR3 consists of 15 residues. Trimming shortened V by 0 bases and J by 0 bases, and 7 bases separated the two germline ends. Germline CDR1 and CDR2: SGHRS and YFSETQ. Here the CDR3 DNA reads TGCGCCAGCAGCTTGGGTGTCGATAGCAATCAGCCCCAGCATTTT. It translates to CASSLGVDSNQPQHF.

The V gene is TRBV20-1, the J gene TRBJ2-6; D is unclear. The V gene lost 2 bases and the J gene lost 1 base, with 6 bases spanning the gap. Germline CDR1 DFQATT, CDR2 SNEGSKA (reference sequence). This CDR3 region has 14 residues. This CDR3 is CSARRISGANVLTF. The CDR3 bases are TGCAGTGCTAGACGGATTTCTGGGGCCAACGTCCTGACTTTC.

The chain recombines TRBV20-1 with TRBJ2-1, with TRBD2 matching over 8 bases. The V gene's germline CDR1 is DFQATT and CDR2 SNEGSKA (reference sequence). V was pared by 0 bases and J by 5 bases, with 9 bases of the junction left unmatched. This CDR3 has 16 residues. CDR3 in amino acids: CSARDSGRAGDNEQFF. The CDR3 bases are TGCAGTGCTAGAGATTCCGGAAGAGCGGGGGACAATGAGCAGTTCTTC.

This clonotype came up once. The rearrangement links TRBV29-1 to TRBJ2-2; no reliable D call. The CDR3 is 12 amino acids. V lost 7 bases to trimming and J lost 0 bases, with 6 bases between them. Germline assignment: CDR1 SQVTM and CDR2 ANQGSEA. CDR3 in amino acids: CSAEPNTGELFF. In DNA form, the CDR3 reads TGCAGCGCCGAACCGAACACCGGGGAGCTGTTTTTT.

The chain joins TRBV4-3 to TRBJ1-2; D is perhaps TRBD1 (6 bases). Per germline, CDR1 LGHNA and CDR2 YSLEER. V lost 0 bases and J lost 4, with 12 bases in between. The CDR3 loop spans 15 amino acids. CDR3 residues: CASSQDRAGAYGYTF. CDR3 DNA sequence: TGCGCCAGCAGCCAAGATAGGGCAGGGGCCTATGGCTACACCTTC.

The chain employs TRBV29-1 and TRBJ2-3; D is possibly TRBD2 (5 bases). Germline CDR1 reads SQVTM; CDR2 reads ANQGSEA. The CDR3 runs 15 residues. V shed 5 bases and J shed 2 bases, with 17 bases lying between them. For the CDR3, the DNA is TGCAGCGTTTCCCGAGGGCGGAGCCTCACAGATACGCAGTATTTT. Its protein product is CSVSRGRSLTDTQYF.

The chain joins TRBV7-8 to TRBJ2-7, with 11 bases fitting TRBD1. The ends lost 5 bases at V and 6 bases at J; junction bases unmatched: 15. Germline-derived CDR1 and CDR2 are SGHVS and FQNEAQ. The CDR3 spans 17 residues. The CDR3 region is CASSPARTGGLISEQYF. The CDR3 coding sequence is TGTGCCAGCAGCCCAGCGCGGACAGGGGGCTTAATATCCGAGCAGTACTTC. Full variable domain (outside the CDR3, taken from reference TRBV7-8 and TRBJ2-7): GAGVSQSPRYKVAKRGQDVALRCDPISGHVSLFWYQQALGQGPEFLTYFQNEAQLDKSGLPSDRFFAERPEGSVSTLKIQRTQQEDSAVYLCASSPARTGGLISEQYFGPGTRLTVT.